This T cell receptor (beta chain) was sequenced for a study of CD8 T cells in ankylosing spondylitis. Findings and limits, study-wide: Disease-linked clones were reportedly significantly enriched in matched ankylosing spondylitis synovial fluid. Some of these motif variants have turned up before, in reports on reactive arthritis synovial fluid and blood. CD8+ disease-linked clones were present at relatively low frequencies in blood. Seemingly distinctive of ankylosing spondylitis blood was a TCR beta motif formed by eight highly homologous variants.

Trimming took off 6 bases at V and 3 bases at J, with 11 bases between the two ends. Germline V gene sequence: CDR1 MNHNS, CDR2 SASEGT. This CDR3 has 13 residues. This clonotype was picked up a small number of times. Its antigen is as yet unknown. TCRdb re-analysed the 5' RACE reads in MiXCR, keeping a single row per CDR3 protein. This table has 250,000 to 350,000 distinct CDR3 sequences, about 20% appearing once. The chain carries TRBV6-1 and TRBJ1-1; D gene uncertain. The source is a female donor with ankylosing spondylitis or in good health (not recorded which). The source material was blood, either unsorted or a sorted T cell fraction (not recorded which). As DNA, the CDR3 is TGTGCCAGCAGGCACGTCCGGGACACTGAAGCTTTCTTT. This encodes CASRHVRDTEAFF.